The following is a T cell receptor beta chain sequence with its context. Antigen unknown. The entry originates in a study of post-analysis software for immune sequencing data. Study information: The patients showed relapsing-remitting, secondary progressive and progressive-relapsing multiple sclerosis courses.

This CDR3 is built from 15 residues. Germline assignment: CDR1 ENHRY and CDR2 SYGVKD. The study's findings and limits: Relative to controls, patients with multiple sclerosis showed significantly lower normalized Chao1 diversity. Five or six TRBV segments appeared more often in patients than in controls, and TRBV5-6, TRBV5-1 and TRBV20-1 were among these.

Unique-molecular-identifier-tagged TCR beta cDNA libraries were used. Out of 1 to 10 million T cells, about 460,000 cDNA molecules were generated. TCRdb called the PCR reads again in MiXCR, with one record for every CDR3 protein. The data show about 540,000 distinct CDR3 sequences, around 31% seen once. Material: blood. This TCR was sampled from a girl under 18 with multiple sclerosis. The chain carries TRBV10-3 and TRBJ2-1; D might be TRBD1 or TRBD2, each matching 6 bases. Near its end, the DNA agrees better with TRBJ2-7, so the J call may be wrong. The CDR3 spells CAISDFGGSYNEQYF. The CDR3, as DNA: TGTGCCATCAGTGATTTCGGGGGCTCCTACAATGAGCAGTACTTC.